These 24 T cell receptor beta chains originate from one sample sequenced in a study of T cells in Graves' hyperthyroidism and ophthalmopathy (dated 2019 in TCRdb). Libraries came from multiplex PCR. TCRdb names Illumina HiSeq 2000 as the instrument used. The TCR beta CDR3 regions were amplified from RNA transcripts. The first round of RT-PCR for the TCR CDR3 was performed with the HTBI primer set and the Qiagen OneStep RT-PCR kit. TCRdb reanalyzed the raw reads on its own, using fastp at Q25 for trimming and MiXCR for clone calling, and kept in-frame beta chains. Identical CDR3 proteins give one entry, which carries the most common genes and DNA. Here the sample has roughly 740,000 distinct CDR3 sequences; 15% to 20% occur a single time. The biggest ten clones account for roughly 8% of the sample. Sequencing was performed on blood. These receptors were collected from a man aged 18 to 30 with Graves' hyperthyroidism.

This clonotype was seen more than once but under ten times. This chain connects TRBV6-1 to TRBJ1-5, with 7 positions matching TRBD1. V lost 6 bases to trimming and J lost 5 bases; unmatched junction nucleotides: 4. CDR3 length: 13 amino acids. CDR1 and CDR2 (germline): MNHNS, SASEGT. DNA for the CDR3: TGTGCCAGCAGACAAGACAGGGATCAGCCCCAGCATTTT. Protein sequence: CASRQDRDQPQHF.

This clonotype has ten or more counts. The chain uses TRBV20-1 and TRBJ2-6, with unresolved D. CDR1 DFQATT and CDR2 SNEGSKA come from the germline V gene (reference sequence). CDR3 length: 16 amino acids. Trimming removed 5 bases at V and 5 bases at J, with 19 bases between. CDR3 loop: CSARAWQPFRANVLTF. CDR3 nucleotides: TGCAGTGCTCGGGCGTGGCAGCCTTTTCGGGCCAACGTCCTGACTTTC.

This clonotype was detected a few times. The chain couples TRBV20-1 to TRBJ1-5; D is perhaps TRBD1 (6 bases). Looked up from germline, CDR1 is DFQATT and CDR2 is SNEGSKA (reference sequence). V lost 2 bases to trimming and J lost 7 bases, with 15 bases between them. The CDR3 is made up of 14 amino acids. CDR3 sequence (DNA): TGCAGTGCTAGACTACAGGGTAAGCGGCAGCCCCAGCATTTT. Its translation: CSARLQGKRQPQHF.

The chain is built from TRBV19 and TRBJ2-2, with 8 bases matching TRBD2. V lost 7 bases and J lost 5; bases outside the gene matches: 6. This CDR3 spans 14 amino acids. Germline-derived CDR1 and CDR2 are LNHDA and SQIVND (reference sequence). Here the CDR3 reads CASNLAGSTGELFF. In DNA form, the CDR3 reads TGTGCCAGTAACCTAGCGGGCTCGACCGGGGAGCTGTTTTTT.

The chain has TRBV20-1 and TRBJ1-1; D remains ambiguous. V lost 2 bases, J lost 3 bases, and 13 bases lay in between. Per the germline V gene, CDR1 is DFQATT and CDR2 is SNEGSKA (reference sequence). There are 14 residues in the CDR3. The CDR3 sequence is CSARFLARHTEAFF. CDR3 coding DNA: TGCAGTGCTAGATTCCTGGCGAGGCACACTGAAGCTTTCTTT.

This clonotype was counted a few times. Written as DNA, the CDR3 is TGTGCCATACAGGGAGTCACCGGGGAGCTGTTTTTT. It translates to CAIQGVTGELFF. This sequence joins TRBV19 and TRBJ2-2; D is possibly TRBD1 (6 bases). Trimming stripped 10 bases from V and 4 bases from J, with 10 bases between. The germline V gene encodes CDR1 LNHDA and CDR2 SQIVND (reference sequence). This CDR3 contains 12 residues.

This chain joins TRBV6-2 or TRBV6-3 and TRBJ1-2; 10 nucleotides line up with TRBD1. Trimming took 5 bases from V and 4 from J; bases not matched to a gene: 10. Germline V lookup: CDR1 MNHEY, CDR2 SVGEGT. The CDR3 extends over 16 amino acids. Written as DNA, the CDR3 is TGTGCCAGCAGTCCCGCCGGGACAGGGGTCGGCTATGGCTACACCTTC. This sequence encodes CASSPAGTGVGYGYTF.

In its sample, this clonotype was seen a few times. The chain employs TRBV11-3 and TRBJ2-1, with TRBD2 as a possible D gene (6 bases). CDR1 is SGHNT, CDR2 YENEEA, per germline. Trimming took off 5 bases at V and 3 bases at J, with 20 bases between the two ends. The CDR3 spans 17 residues. CDR3 region: CASSPRAGQPSYNEQFF. The CDR3 DNA reads TGTGCCAGCAGCCCGCGAGCGGGCCAACCAAGCTACAATGAGCAGTTCTTC.

This clonotype showed up many times. The chain joins TRBV9 to TRBJ1-4; maybe TRBD1 (6 bases). Trimming cost V 0 bases and J 7 bases, with 13 bases left between them. Germline CDR1 is SGDLS and CDR2 is YYNGEE. CDR3 length: 15 amino acids. Here the CDR3 reads CASSVDGGGGEKLFF. In DNA, the CDR3 is TGTGCCAGCAGCGTAGACGGAGGGGGAGGTGAAAAACTGTTTTTT. The whole variable domain, filled in from reference TRBV9 and TRBJ1-4, reads DSGVTQTPKHLITATGQRVTLRCSPRSGDLSVYWYQQSLDQGLQFLIQYYNGEERAKGNILERFSAQQFPDLHSELNLSSLELGDSALYFCASSVDGGGGEKLFFGSGTQLSVL.

The chain couples TRBV15 to TRBJ2-1; 8 bases agree with TRBD2. V lost 8 bases and J lost 6; bases outside the gene matches: 6. The CDR3 sequence is 13 residues long. Germline V gene sequence: CDR1 LNHNV, CDR2 YYDKDF (reference sequence). The CDR3 bases are TGTGCCACCCAGCGGGAGCTCCGCAATGAGCAGTTCTTC. Residues: CATQRELRNEQFF.

In its sample, this clonotype was seen a few times. The chain carries TRBV18 and TRBJ2-2; D may be TRBD1 (6 bases). V was shortened by 3 bases and J by 4 bases, with 12 bases between the two germline ends. Germline V CDR1 and CDR2: KGHSH, LQKENI. The CDR3 runs 15 residues. This CDR3 is CASSPRQGSTGELFF. CDR3 bases: TGTGCCAGCTCACCCCGTCAGGGGAGCACCGGGGAGCTGTTTTTT.

The table lists this clonotype with many counts. This sequence joins TRBV6-1 and TRBJ2-7, with 11 bases matching TRBD2. The germline CDR1 and CDR2 sequences are MNHNS and SASEGT. V was pared by 2 bases and J by 0 bases, with 15 bases of the junction left unmatched. The CDR3 consists of 20 residues. This chain's CDR3 is CASSEISGRAYTMGSYEQYF. CDR3 nucleotides: TGTGCCAGCAGTGAAATTAGCGGGAGGGCCTACACGATGGGCTCCTACGAGCAGTACTTC.

This clonotype was counted ten times or more. The V gene is TRBV2, the J gene TRBJ2-7; TRBD1 matches at 10 bases. The length of the CDR3 is 15 residues. Germline values: CDR1 SNHLY, CDR2 FYNNEI. The ends lost 5 bases at V and 3 bases at J; junction bases unmatched: 7. CDR3 nucleotides: TGTGCCAGCAGTTTCGGACAGGGGGGATACTACGAGCAGTACTTC. It is translated as CASSFGQGGYYEQYF.

In its sample, this clonotype was seen many times. V is TRBV7-2 and J is TRBJ2-2; 10 nucleotides line up with TRBD2. Looked up from germline, CDR1 is SGHTA and CDR2 is FQGNSA. The CDR3 is 16 amino acids. Losses at the gene ends were 4 bases for V and 2 bases for J; bases not matched to a gene: 4. CDR3 DNA: TGTGCCAGCAGCTCGACTAGCGGGCTTAACACCGGGGAGCTGTTTTTT. This codes for CASSSTSGLNTGELFF.

In regard to this clonotype: Being one base from a much bigger clone, this may be a read error. The V gene is TRBV12-3 or TRBV12-4, the J gene TRBJ2-1; D not certain. Trimming cost V 2 bases and J 9 bases, with 17 bases left between them. CDR3 length equals 15 residues. The DNA for the CDR3 is TGTGCCAGCAGTTTAACGAGAATAGCCTCGGGTGAGCAGTTCTTC. Amino acid sequence: CASSLTRIASGEQFF.

In this sample, this clonotype turned up many times. The chain carries TRBV15 and TRBJ1-1; no clear D. V gave up 0 bases and J gave up 5 bases, with 13 bases separating them. Germline V gives CDR1 LNHNV, CDR2 YYDKDF (reference sequence). This CDR3 is built from 15 residues. The chain's CDR3 is CATSRDDRRGTEAFF. The CDR3 region has the DNA TGTGCCACCAGCAGAGACGACCGTCGGGGTACTGAAGCTTTCTTT. Supplemented by reference TRBV15 and TRBJ1-1, the full variable domain reads DAMVIQNPRYQVTQFGKPVTLSCSQTLNHNVMYWYQQKSSQAPKLLFHYYDKDFNNEADTPDNFQSRRPNTSFCFLDIRSPGLGDTAMYLCATSRDDRRGTEAFFGQGTRLTVV.

The gene calls are TRBV20-1 and TRBJ2-2; perhaps TRBD1 as D (5 bases). Germline-derived CDR1 and CDR2 are DFQATT and SNEGSKA (reference sequence). CDR3 size: 12 residues. The CDR3 loop is CSTQGPSGELFF. CDR3 sequence (DNA): TGCAGCACGCAGGGTCCGAGCGGGGAGCTGTTTTTT.

This clonotype was counted many times. This chain uses TRBV18 with TRBJ2-1; 8 bases align to TRBD2. Germline V gene sequence: CDR1 KGHSH, CDR2 LQKENI. J was trimmed by 7 bases and V by 1 base; bases with no gene match: 3. This CDR3 is built from 14 residues. The chain's CDR3 is CASSPLAGLNEQFF. The CDR3 coding sequence is TGTGCCAGCTCACCACTAGCGGGATTAAATGAGCAGTTCTTC.

The chain links TRBV4-2 to TRBJ2-7; TRBD2 agrees at 7 bases. The CDR3 is made up of 15 amino acids. The ends lost 2 bases at V and 5 bases at J; junction bases unmatched: 9. Germline V lookup: CDR1 LGHNA, CDR2 YNFKEQ. CDR3 bases: TGTGCCAGCAGCCAATGGGAGGGGTTGCGCGACGAGCAGTACTTC. The encoded protein is CASSQWEGLRDEQYF.

This clonotype was found many times. The rearrangement joins TRBV28 to TRBJ1-5; 8 nucleotides agree with TRBD1. Unmatched junction bases numbered 9, after V lost 4 bases and J lost 4 bases. Germline CDR1 and CDR2: MDHEN and SYDVKM. This CDR3 comprises 16 residues. This chain's CDR3 is CASSSTDRVDNQPQHF. For the CDR3, the DNA is TGTGCCAGCAGTTCAACGGACAGGGTTGATAATCAGCCCCAGCATTTT.

This clonotype has a handful of counts. V usage is TRBV3-1 and J usage is TRBJ1-3; TRBD1 is a possible D gene (5 bases). This CDR3 contains 13 residues. Trimming removed 6 bases from V and 4 bases from J, with 10 bases in between. CDR1 is LGHDT, CDR2 YNNKEL, per germline (reference sequence). CDR3 in amino acids: CASRIEGGNTIYF. CDR3 coding DNA: TGTGCCAGCAGGATTGAGGGGGGAAACACCATATATTTT.

This clonotype was detected a few times. The chain employs TRBV18 and TRBJ2-4; the D call may be TRBD1 or TRBD2 (6 bases each). Germline CDR1 is KGHSH and CDR2 is LQKENI. The CDR3 runs to 15 residues. V lost 3 bases and J lost 3, with 12 bases in between. In nucleotides, the CDR3 is TGTGCCAGCTCACCCTGGGGGGCGGACAAAAACATTCAGTACTTC. Protein sequence: CASSPWGADKNIQYF.

The chain carries TRBV5-1 and TRBJ2-5; D remains unclear. Germline CDR1 SGHRS, CDR2 YFSETQ. V lost 5 bases and J lost 2, with 13 bases in between. This CDR3 is 14 amino acids long. The CDR3 reads CASRDAGLQETQYF. The CDR3 region has the DNA TGCGCCAGCAGGGACGCAGGTTTACAAGAGACCCAGTACTTC.

This clonotype has ten or more counts. The chain recombines TRBV12-3 or TRBV12-4 with TRBJ1-6; D not certain. V was shortened by 2 bases and J by 3 bases, with 11 bases between the two germline ends. CDR3 length equals 16 residues. The CDR3 reads CASSLRGGGYNSPLHF. The CDR3 DNA is TGTGCCAGCAGTTTACGGGGAGGAGGCTATAATTCACCCCTCCACTTT.